This TCR beta chain came from a study of blood T cell repertoires in COVID-19. Study-wide background: COVID-19 samples collected from the United States, Italy and Spain covered acute and convalescent phases. From T cells, B-cell-depleted T cells, or PBMCs came the material, which was cDNA or gDNA.

The germline V gene has CDR1 MDHEN and CDR2 SYDVKM. The ends were cut back, 2 bases at V and 0 bases at J, with 10 bases in the middle. This CDR3 is built from 15 residues. Per the study methods: Amplified reference gene primers provided the basis for estimating nucleated cell counts. Only in-frame clones appear in the TCRdb table, and some are missing; sequencing was by immunoSEQ multiplex PCR. The V and J calls and the clone size are those of that table, but D and trimming were determined from the DNA. The repertoire holds approximately 240,000 clones, with approximately 83% as singletons. The sequenced sample consisted of peripheral blood. The receptor's source is a woman aged 30 to 39 who had recovered from COVID-19. This rearrangement joins TRBV28 to TRBJ2-5, with D perhaps TRBD2 (5 bases). The CDR3 coding sequence is TGTGCCAGCAGTTTAGGGAGAAACTACCAAGAGACCCAGTACTTC. It encodes CASSLGRNYQETQYF. Using reference TRBV28 and TRBJ2-5 for the parts outside the CDR3, the full variable domain is DVKVTQSSRYLVKRTGEKVFLECVQDMDHENMFWYRQDPGLGLRLIYFSYDVKMKEKGDIPEGYSVSREKKERFSLILESASTNQTSMYLCASSLGRNYQETQYFGPGTRLLVL.